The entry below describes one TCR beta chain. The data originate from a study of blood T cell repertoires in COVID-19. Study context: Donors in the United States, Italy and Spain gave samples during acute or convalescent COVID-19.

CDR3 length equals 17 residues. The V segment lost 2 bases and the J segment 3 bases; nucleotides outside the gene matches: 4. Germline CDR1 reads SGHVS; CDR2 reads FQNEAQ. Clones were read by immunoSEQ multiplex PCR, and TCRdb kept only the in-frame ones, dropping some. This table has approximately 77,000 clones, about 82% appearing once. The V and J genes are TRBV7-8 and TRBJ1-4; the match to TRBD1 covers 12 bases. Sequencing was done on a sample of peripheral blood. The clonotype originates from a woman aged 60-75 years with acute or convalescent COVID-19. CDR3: CASSLMGQGASNEKLFF. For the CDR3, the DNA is TGTGCCAGCAGCTTAATGGGACAGGGGGCTTCTAATGAAAAACTGTTTTTT.